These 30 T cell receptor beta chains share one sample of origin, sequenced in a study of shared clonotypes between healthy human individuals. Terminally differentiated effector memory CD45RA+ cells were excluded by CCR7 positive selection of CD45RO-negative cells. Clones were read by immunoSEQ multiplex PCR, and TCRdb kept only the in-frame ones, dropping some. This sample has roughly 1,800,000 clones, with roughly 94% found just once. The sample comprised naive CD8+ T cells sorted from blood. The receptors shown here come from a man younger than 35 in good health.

As DNA, the CDR3 is TGTGCCAGCAGCTCCCGGGTTCAAGGGACTGAAGCTTTCTTT. It encodes CASSSRVQGTEAFF. The J gene is TRBJ1-1, the V gene TRBV7-8; unclear D gene. The CDR3 runs to 14 residues. From germline, CDR1 is SGHVS and CDR2 FQNEAQ. Trimming took off 4 bases at V and 5 bases at J, with 14 bases between the two ends.

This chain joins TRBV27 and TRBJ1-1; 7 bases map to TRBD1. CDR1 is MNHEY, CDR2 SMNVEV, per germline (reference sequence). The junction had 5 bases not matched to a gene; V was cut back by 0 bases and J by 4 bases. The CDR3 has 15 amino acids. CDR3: CASSLSLTGPTEAFF. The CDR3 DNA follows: TGTGCCAGCAGTTTATCGTTGACAGGGCCCACTGAAGCTTTCTTT.

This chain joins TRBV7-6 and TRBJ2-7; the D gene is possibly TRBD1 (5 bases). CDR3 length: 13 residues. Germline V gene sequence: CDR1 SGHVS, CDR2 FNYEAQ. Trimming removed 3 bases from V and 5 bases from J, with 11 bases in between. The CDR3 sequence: CASSFDLDNEQYF. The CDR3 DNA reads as TGTGCCAGCAGCTTTGACCTGGACAACGAGCAGTACTTC.

This CDR3 is CASSESGAGAHYEQYF. Here the CDR3 DNA reads TGCGCCAGCAGTGAGTCCGGGGCGGGGGCCCACTACGAGCAGTACTTC. This chain connects TRBV10-1 to TRBJ2-7; D possibly corresponds to TRBD2 (7 bases). Germline assignment: CDR1 WNHNN and CDR2 SYGVQD (reference sequence). Between the trimmed V and J ends, which lost 0 bases and 3 bases, there was a span of 15 bases. The CDR3 spans 16 residues.

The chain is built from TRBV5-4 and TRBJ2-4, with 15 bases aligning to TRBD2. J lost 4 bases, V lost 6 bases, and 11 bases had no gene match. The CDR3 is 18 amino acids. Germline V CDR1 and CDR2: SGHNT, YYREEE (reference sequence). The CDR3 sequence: CASTLERTSGGEKNIQYF. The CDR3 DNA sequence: TGTGCCAGCACTTTAGAGCGGACTAGCGGGGGGGAGAAAAACATTCAGTACTTC.

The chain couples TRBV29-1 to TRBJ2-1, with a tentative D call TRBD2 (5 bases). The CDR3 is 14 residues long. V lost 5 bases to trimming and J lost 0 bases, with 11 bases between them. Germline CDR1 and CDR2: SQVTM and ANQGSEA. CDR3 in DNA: TGCAGCGTTCTAGCTACGAGCTCCTACAATGAGCAGTTCTTC. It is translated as CSVLATSSYNEQFF.

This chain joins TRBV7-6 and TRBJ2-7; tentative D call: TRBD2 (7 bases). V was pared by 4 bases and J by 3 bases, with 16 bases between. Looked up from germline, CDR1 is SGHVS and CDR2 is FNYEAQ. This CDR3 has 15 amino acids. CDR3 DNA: TGTGCCAGCAGCTCCGGGAGGAGGGGGAGCTACGAGCAGTACTTC. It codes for CASSSGRRGSYEQYF.

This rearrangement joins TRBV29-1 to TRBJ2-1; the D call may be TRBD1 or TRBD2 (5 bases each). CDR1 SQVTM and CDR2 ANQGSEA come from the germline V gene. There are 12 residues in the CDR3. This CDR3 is CSARPGTNEQFF. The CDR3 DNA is TGCAGTGCCCGTCCAGGGACGAATGAGCAGTTCTTC.

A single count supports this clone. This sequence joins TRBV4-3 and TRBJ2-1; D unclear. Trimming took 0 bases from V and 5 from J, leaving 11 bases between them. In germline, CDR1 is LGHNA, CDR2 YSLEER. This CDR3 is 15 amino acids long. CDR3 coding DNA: TGCGCCAGCAGCCAAGAAACCCCGTGGGACAATGAGCAGTTCTTC. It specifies CASSQETPWDNEQFF.

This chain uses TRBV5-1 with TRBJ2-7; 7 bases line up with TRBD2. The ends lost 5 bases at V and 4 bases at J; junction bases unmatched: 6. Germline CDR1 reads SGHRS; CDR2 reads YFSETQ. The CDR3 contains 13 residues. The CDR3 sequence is CASSVGGPYEQYF. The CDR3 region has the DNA TGCGCCAGCAGTGTGGGAGGGCCTTACGAGCAGTACTTC.

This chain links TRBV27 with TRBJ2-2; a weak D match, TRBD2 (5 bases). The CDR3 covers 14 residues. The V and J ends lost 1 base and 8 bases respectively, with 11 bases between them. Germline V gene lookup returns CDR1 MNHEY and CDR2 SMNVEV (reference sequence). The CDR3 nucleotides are TGTGCCAGCAGTTTATGGTCGGGATCTGGGGAGCTGTTTTTT. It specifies CASSLWSGSGELFF.

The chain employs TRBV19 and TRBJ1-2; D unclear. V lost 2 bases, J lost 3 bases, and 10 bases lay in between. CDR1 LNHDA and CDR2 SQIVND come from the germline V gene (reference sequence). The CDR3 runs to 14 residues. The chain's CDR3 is CASSIMSQDYGYTF. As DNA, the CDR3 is TGTGCCAGTAGTATAATGTCGCAGGACTATGGCTACACCTTC.

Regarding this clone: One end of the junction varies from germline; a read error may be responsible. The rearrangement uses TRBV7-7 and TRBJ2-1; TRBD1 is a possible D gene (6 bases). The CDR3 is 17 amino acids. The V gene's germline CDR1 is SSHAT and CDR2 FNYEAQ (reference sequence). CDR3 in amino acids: CASSLAPGDVGDNEQFF. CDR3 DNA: TGTGCTAGCAGCTTAGCGCCAGGGGACGTAGGAGACAATGAGCAGTTCTTC.

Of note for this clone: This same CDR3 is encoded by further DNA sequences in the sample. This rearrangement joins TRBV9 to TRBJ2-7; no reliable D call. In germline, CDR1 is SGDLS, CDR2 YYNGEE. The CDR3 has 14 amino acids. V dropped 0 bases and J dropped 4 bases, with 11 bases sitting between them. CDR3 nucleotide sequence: TGTGCCAGCAGCGTAGCGGCGCTGTCGTACGAGCAGTACTTC. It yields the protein CASSVAALSYEQYF.

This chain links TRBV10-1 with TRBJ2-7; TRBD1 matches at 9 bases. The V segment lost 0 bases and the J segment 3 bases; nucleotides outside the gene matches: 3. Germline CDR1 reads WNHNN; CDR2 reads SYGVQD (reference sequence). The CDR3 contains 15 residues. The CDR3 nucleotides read TGCGCCAGCAGTGAGTCTAGGACAGGGGACTACGAGCAGTACTTC. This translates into CASSESRTGDYEQYF.

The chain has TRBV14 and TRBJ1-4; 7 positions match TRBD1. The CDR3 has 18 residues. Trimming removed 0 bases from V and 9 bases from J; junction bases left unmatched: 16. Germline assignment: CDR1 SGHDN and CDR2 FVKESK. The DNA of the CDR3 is TGTGCCAGCAGCCAAGATCGGCCAGGGGGAGACCTGTCTCAAAAACTGTTTTTT. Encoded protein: CASSQDRPGGDLSQKLFF.

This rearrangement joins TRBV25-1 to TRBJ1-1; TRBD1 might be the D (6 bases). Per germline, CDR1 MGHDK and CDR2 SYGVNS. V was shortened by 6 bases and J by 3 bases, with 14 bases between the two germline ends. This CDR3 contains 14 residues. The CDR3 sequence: CASRLDSPYTEAFF. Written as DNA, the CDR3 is TGTGCCAGCAGGCTGGACAGCCCATACACTGAAGCTTTCTTT.

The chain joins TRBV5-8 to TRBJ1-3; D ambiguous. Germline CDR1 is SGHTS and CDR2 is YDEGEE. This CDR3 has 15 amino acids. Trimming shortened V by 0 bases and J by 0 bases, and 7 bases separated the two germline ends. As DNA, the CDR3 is TGTGCCAGCAGCTTGGGCTTTCTCTCTGGAAACACCATATATTTT. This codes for CASSLGFLSGNTIYF.

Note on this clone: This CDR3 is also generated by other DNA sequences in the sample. CDR3 coding DNA: TGTGCCAGCAGCCCAACAGGGAACACTGAAGCTTTCTTT. This translates into CASSPTGNTEAFF. The chain is built from TRBV6-5 and TRBJ1-1; tentatively, D is TRBD1 (5 bases). CDR1 and CDR2 from the germline V gene are MNHEY and SVGAGI. V lost 6 bases to trimming and J lost 1 base, with 9 bases between them. This CDR3 comprises 13 residues.

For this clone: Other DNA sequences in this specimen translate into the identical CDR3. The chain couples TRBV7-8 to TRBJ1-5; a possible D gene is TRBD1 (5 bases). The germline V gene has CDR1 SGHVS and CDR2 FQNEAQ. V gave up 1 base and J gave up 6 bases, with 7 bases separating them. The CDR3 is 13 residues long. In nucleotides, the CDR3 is TGTGCCAGCAGCTTAGGGGGCAGTCAGCCCCAGCATTTT. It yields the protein CASSLGGSQPQHF.

CDR3 sequence (DNA): TGCGCCAGCAGCGATCTTGGGGCCGGGGAGCTGTTTTTT. The encoded protein is CASSDLGAGELFF. The rearrangement links TRBV4-3 to TRBJ2-2; D is uncertain. CDR1 LGHNA and CDR2 YSLEER come from the germline V gene. The CDR3 contains 13 residues. Trimming left V 5 bases short and J 6 bases short, with 10 bases between.

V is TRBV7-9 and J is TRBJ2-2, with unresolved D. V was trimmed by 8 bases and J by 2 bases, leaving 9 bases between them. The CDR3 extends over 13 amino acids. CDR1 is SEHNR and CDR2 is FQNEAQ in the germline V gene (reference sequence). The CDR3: CASGDSNTGELFF. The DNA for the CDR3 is TGTGCCAGCGGTGACTCTAACACCGGGGAGCTGTTTTTT.

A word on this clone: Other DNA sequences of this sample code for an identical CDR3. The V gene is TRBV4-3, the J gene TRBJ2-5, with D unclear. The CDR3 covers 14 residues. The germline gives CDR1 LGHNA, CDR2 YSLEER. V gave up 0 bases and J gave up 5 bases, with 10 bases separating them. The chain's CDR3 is CASSQDWVAETQYF. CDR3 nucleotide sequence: TGCGCCAGCAGCCAAGATTGGGTGGCGGAGACCCAGTACTTC.

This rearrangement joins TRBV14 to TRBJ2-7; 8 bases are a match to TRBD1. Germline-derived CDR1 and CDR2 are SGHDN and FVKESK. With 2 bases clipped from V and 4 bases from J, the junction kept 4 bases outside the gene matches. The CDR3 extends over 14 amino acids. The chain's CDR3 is CASSQPGGWYEQYF. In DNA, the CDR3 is TGTGCCAGCAGCCAACCAGGGGGCTGGTACGAGCAGTACTTC.

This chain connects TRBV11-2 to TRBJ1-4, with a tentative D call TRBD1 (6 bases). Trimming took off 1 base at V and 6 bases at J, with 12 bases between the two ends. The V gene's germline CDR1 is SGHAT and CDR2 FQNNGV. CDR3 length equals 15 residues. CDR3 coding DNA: TGTGCCAGCAGCTTAGCCAGGGGAGGATATGAAAAACTGTTTTTT. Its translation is CASSLARGGYEKLFF.

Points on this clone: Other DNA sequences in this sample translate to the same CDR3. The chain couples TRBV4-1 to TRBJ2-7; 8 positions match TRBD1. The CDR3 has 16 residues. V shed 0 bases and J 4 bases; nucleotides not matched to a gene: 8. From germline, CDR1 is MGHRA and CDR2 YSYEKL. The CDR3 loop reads CASSQDLGQGVYEQYF. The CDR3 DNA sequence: TGCGCCAGCAGCCAAGATCTCGGACAGGGTGTTTACGAGCAGTACTTC.

CDR3 nucleotide sequence: TGCGCCAGCAGTGGAAGACAGGGGGCGGTAACTAATGAAAAACTGTTTTTT. It yields the protein CASSGRQGAVTNEKLFF. This chain joins TRBV10-2 and TRBJ1-4; TRBD1 matches 10 bases. Germline CDR1 is WSHSY and CDR2 is SAAADI. J was trimmed by 1 base and V by 4 bases; bases with no gene match: 6. The CDR3 consists of 17 residues.

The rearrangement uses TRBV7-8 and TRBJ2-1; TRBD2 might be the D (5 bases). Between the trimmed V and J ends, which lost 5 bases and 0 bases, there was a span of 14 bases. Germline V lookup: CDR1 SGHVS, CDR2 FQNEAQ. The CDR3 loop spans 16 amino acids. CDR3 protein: CASSPEGYSSYNEQFF. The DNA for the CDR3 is TGTGCCAGCAGCCCAGAGGGTTACAGCTCCTACAATGAGCAGTTCTTC.

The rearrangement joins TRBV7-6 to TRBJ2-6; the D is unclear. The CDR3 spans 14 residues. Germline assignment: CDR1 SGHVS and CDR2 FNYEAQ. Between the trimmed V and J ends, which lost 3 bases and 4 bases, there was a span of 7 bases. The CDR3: CASSFGDGANVLTF. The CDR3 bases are TGTGCCAGCAGCTTCGGTGACGGGGCCAACGTCCTGACTTTC.

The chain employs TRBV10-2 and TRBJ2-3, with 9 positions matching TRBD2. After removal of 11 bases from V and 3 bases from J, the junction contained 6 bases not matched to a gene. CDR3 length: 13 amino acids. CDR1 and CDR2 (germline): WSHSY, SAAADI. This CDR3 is CAYPGLATDTQYF. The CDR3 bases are TGCGCCTATCCGGGACTAGCAACAGATACGCAGTATTTT.